A single sample gave rise to the 23 T cell receptor beta chains below, sequenced in a study of shared clonotypes between healthy human individuals. Terminally differentiated effector memory CD45RA+ cells were excluded by CCR7 positive selection of CD45RO-negative cells. Clones were sequenced by immunoSEQ multiplex PCR, and TCRdb holds only the in-frame ones, with some missing. The table records about 2.2 million clones, 85% to 95% of them present only once. The sequenced sample was naive CD8+ T cells from PBMCs. Receptor source: a man between 18 and 29 years old in good health. Some clones in this sample may be carry-over from other donors' samples.

The rearrangement joins TRBV5-6 to TRBJ2-1; possibly TRBD1 for D (5 bases). Germline V gene data show CDR1 as SGHDT and CDR2 as YYEEEE. The CDR3 is 13 residues long. Trimming took 4 bases from V and 9 from J, leaving 14 bases between them. The CDR3 nucleotides are TGTGCCAGCAGCCCTATGCCCCAGGGTGAGCAGTTCTTC. It specifies CASSPMPQGEQFF.

This sequence joins TRBV7-9 and TRBJ2-7; D is perhaps TRBD1 (6 bases). Germline-derived CDR1 and CDR2 are SEHNR and FQNEAQ (reference sequence). V lost 5 bases and J lost 0, with 11 bases in between. CDR3 length equals 14 residues. The DNA for the CDR3 is TGTGCCAGCAGCCCGGGACATATCTCCTACGAGCAGTACTTC. As protein: CASSPGHISYEQYF.

The rearrangement uses TRBV4-3 and TRBJ2-3; TRBD2 might be the D (5 bases). The CDR3 consists of 14 residues. Germline loops: CDR1 LGHNA, CDR2 YSLEER. V was cut by 3 bases and J by 2 bases, with 9 bases left in between. The CDR3: CASSQDSATDTQYF. The CDR3, as DNA: TGCGCCAGCAGCCAGGACTCGGCCACAGATACGCAGTATTTT.

J is TRBJ2-7 and V is TRBV5-1; maybe TRBD1 (6 bases). V lost 0 bases and J lost 6, with 10 bases in between. Germline V gives CDR1 SGHRS, CDR2 YFSETQ. The CDR3 has 13 amino acids. The CDR3 spells CASSLAPRGEQYF. The CDR3 nucleotides are TGCGCCAGCAGCTTGGCCCCCAGGGGCGAGCAGTACTTC.

The gene calls are TRBV6-1 and TRBJ2-7, with 7 bases matching TRBD1. The CDR3 is 16 amino acids. Germline trimming cut 1 base from V and 12 bases from J; bases unmatched to any gene: 18. Germline assignment: CDR1 MNHNS and CDR2 SASEGT. CDR3 nucleotides: TGTGCCAGCAGTGAAGGAGTAGGGACAGCATACTTTCGGTTGTACTTC. Protein: CASSEGVGTAYFRLYF.

The chain combines TRBV4-1 with TRBJ2-7; 7 positions agree with TRBD2. This CDR3 comprises 16 residues. Trimming took 4 bases from V and 5 from J; bases not matched to a gene: 14. Germline CDR1 is MGHRA and CDR2 is YSYEKL. The CDR3 nucleotides are TGCGCCAGCAGCCCTACCCTAGCGGCCACCTCGGACGAGCAGTACTTC. Translation gives CASSPTLAATSDEQYF.

In this sample, this clone turned up a few times. The rearrangement joins TRBV28 to TRBJ2-5, with D uncertain. The CDR3 covers 12 residues. CDR1 is MDHEN, CDR2 SYDVKM, per germline. Trimming pared 5 bases from V and 5 bases from J, leaving 9 bases between. For the CDR3, the DNA is TGTGCCAGCAGTCTGGGTACGGAGACCCAGTACTTC. This gives the protein CASSLGTETQYF. Full variable domain (missing parts from reference TRBV28 and TRBJ2-5): DVKVTQSSRYLVKRTGEKVFLECVQDMDHENMFWYRQDPGLGLRLIYFSYDVKMKEKGDIPEGYSVSREKKERFSLILESASTNQTSMYLCASSLGTETQYFGPGTRLLVL.

The V and J genes are TRBV7-9 and TRBJ2-7; perhaps TRBD1 as D (5 bases). CDR1 and CDR2 (germline): SEHNR, FQNEAQ (reference sequence). The CDR3 contains 14 residues. V was clipped by 2 bases and J by 5 bases, with 13 bases between them. CDR3 bases: TGTGCCAGCAGCTTATCTGCAGGGCTCCACGAGCAGTACTTC. It specifies CASSLSAGLHEQYF.

J is TRBJ1-5 and V is TRBV6-5, with 8 bases fitting TRBD1. This CDR3 contains 14 residues. The ends lost 6 bases at V and 7 bases at J; junction bases unmatched: 8. Germline assignment: CDR1 MNHEY and CDR2 SVGAGI. The CDR3 DNA reads as TGTGCCAGCAGCCGATCACAGGGGGACCAGCCCCAGCATTTT. It specifies CASSRSQGDQPQHF.

The DNA of the CDR3 is TGTGCCAGCAGCTTAGGCAGGCGTGAAGAGACCCAGTACTTC. It encodes CASSLGRREETQYF. The chain carries TRBV7-6 and TRBJ2-5; D call uncertain. The CDR3 loop spans 14 amino acids. The germline V gene encodes CDR1 SGHVS and CDR2 FNYEAQ. Deletions cut 1 base from V and 3 bases from J, with 9 bases between.

The rearrangement uses TRBV9 and TRBJ2-5; D ambiguous. Germline-derived CDR1 and CDR2 are SGDLS and YYNGEE. V lost 0 bases and J lost 5, with 14 bases in between. The CDR3 contains 15 residues. The CDR3 bases are TGTGCCAGCAGCGTAGCAAGCAGGAACCCGGAGACCCAGTACTTC. Translated: CASSVASRNPETQYF.

Details on this clone: Other DNA sequences in this sample translate to the same CDR3. This chain uses TRBV27 with TRBJ1-2; D ambiguous. The V gene's germline CDR1 is MNHEY and CDR2 SMNVEV (reference sequence). The V gene lost 0 bases and the J gene lost 4 bases, with 9 bases spanning the gap. The CDR3 is 14 residues long. The CDR3 DNA follows: TGTGCCAGCAGTTTATCGATGGGAGTCTATGGCTACACCTTC. Translated: CASSLSMGVYGYTF.

This chain connects TRBV5-1 to TRBJ2-7; D is ambiguous. Germline CDR1 SGHRS, CDR2 YFSETQ. Trimming took 4 bases from V and 3 from J, leaving 8 bases between them. The CDR3 has 12 residues. CDR3 sequence: CASSLEDYEQYF. DNA for the CDR3: TGCGCCAGCAGCCTAGAGGACTACGAGCAGTACTTC.

This clone was observed a handful of times. This chain connects TRBV19 to TRBJ1-2; possible D gene TRBD1, 5 bases. The CDR3 contains 11 residues. The V gene lost 5 bases and the J gene lost 8 bases, with 9 bases spanning the gap. The germline V gene encodes CDR1 LNHDA and CDR2 SQIVND (reference sequence). In DNA, the CDR3 is TGTGCCAGTAGTTCGGGGCGAGGCTACACCTTC. It is translated as CASSSGRGYTF.

The chain is built from TRBV14 and TRBJ2-7; weak D call: TRBD1 (6 bases). Germline V gene lookup returns CDR1 SGHDN and CDR2 FVKESK. Trimming pared 0 bases from V and 2 bases from J, leaving 14 bases between. The CDR3 loop spans 16 amino acids. CDR3 amino acids: CASSQEWTAGTYEQYF. CDR3 sequence (DNA): TGTGCCAGCAGCCAAGAATGGACAGCCGGCACCTACGAGCAGTACTTC.

The rearrangement links TRBV28 to TRBJ2-7, with D unresolved. V lost 5 bases and J 2 bases, leaving 10 bases between the germline ends. The CDR3 spans 13 residues. From germline, CDR1 is MDHEN and CDR2 SYDVKM. CDR3 DNA sequence: TGTGCCAGCAGTCCCACAGATACCTACGAGCAGTACTTC. This encodes CASSPTDTYEQYF. Filled out from reference TRBV28 and TRBJ2-7, the complete variable domain reads DVKVTQSSRYLVKRTGEKVFLECVQDMDHENMFWYRQDPGLGLRLIYFSYDVKMKEKGDIPEGYSVSREKKERFSLILESASTNQTSMYLCASSPTDTYEQYFGPGTRLTVT.

The chain is built from TRBV7-9 and TRBJ2-7; a possible D gene is TRBD1 (7 bases). The CDR3 sequence is 15 residues long. Trimming removed 3 bases from V and 2 bases from J, with 14 bases in between. Germline values: CDR1 SEHNR, CDR2 FQNEAQ (reference sequence). The CDR3 spells CASSFGQAGTYEQYF. CDR3 bases: TGTGCCAGCAGCTTTGGACAGGCGGGAACCTACGAGCAGTACTTC.

The chain recombines TRBV5-8 with TRBJ2-7; the match to TRBD1 covers 9 bases. The CDR3 is 15 amino acids. CDR1 and CDR2 from the germline V gene are SGHTS and YDEGEE. With V trimmed by 0 bases and J by 2 bases, 3 bases remained unmatched. CDR3 DNA sequence: TGTGCCAGCAGCTTGGGAGGGACAGGGACCTACGAGCAGTACTTC. Its protein product is CASSLGGTGTYEQYF.

This chain joins TRBV27 and TRBJ2-1, with a weak D call TRBD1 (5 bases). Germline-derived CDR1 and CDR2 are MNHEY and SMNVEV (reference sequence). Trimming cost V 1 base and J 3 bases, with 7 bases left between them. The CDR3 is made up of 14 amino acids. As DNA, the CDR3 is TGTGCCAGCAGTTTATATGACAGCTACAATGAGCAGTTCTTC. Its protein product is CASSLYDSYNEQFF.

The rearrangement uses TRBV6-9 and TRBJ2-7; no firm D call. The germline CDR1 and CDR2 sequences are MNHGY and SVAAGI. The CDR3 contains 12 residues. V was pared by 6 bases and J by 6 bases, with 12 bases between. The CDR3: CASSRPKFEQYF. The CDR3 DNA is TGTGCCAGCAGCCGACCCAAGTTCGAGCAGTACTTC.

The chain carries TRBV15 and TRBJ1-1, with D unresolved. CDR1 is LNHNV, CDR2 YYDKDF, per germline (reference sequence). V lost 8 bases to trimming and J lost 2 bases, with 9 bases between them. The CDR3 sequence is 12 residues long. The CDR3 DNA follows: TGTGCCACCCAGCAGCGAAACACTGAAGCTTTCTTT. It encodes CATQQRNTEAFF.

The rearrangement joins TRBV18 to TRBJ2-3; no definite D call. Germline CDR1 is KGHSH and CDR2 is LQKENI. The V gene lost 1 base and the J gene lost 0 bases, with 8 bases spanning the gap. This CDR3 contains 15 residues. CDR3 in DNA: TGTGCCAGCTCACCACGCGTACCTAGCACAGATACGCAGTATTTT. Its translation: CASSPRVPSTDTQYF.

This chain uses TRBV29-1 with TRBJ2-1; maybe TRBD2 (6 bases). CDR3 length equals 17 residues. Germline V gene lookup returns CDR1 SQVTM and CDR2 ANQGSEA. Deletions cut 0 bases from V and 4 bases from J, with 19 bases between. Here the CDR3 DNA reads TGCAGCGTTGAAGATGACGGGGGAGCCGGGGGATACAATGAGCAGTTCTTC. Encoded protein: CSVEDDGGAGGYNEQFF.